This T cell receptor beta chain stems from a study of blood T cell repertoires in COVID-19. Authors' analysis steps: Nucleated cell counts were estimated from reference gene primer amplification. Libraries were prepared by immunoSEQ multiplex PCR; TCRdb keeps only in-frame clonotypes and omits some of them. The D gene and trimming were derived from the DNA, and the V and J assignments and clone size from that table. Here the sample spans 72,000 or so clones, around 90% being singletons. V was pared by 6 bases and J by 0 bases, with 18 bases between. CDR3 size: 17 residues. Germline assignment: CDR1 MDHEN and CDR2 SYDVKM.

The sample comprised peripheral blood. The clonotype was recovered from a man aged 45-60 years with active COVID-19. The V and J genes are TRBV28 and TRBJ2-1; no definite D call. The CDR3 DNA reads TGTGCCAGCAGCCCTCGCCGGGTTAGGAGCTCCTACAATGAGCAGTTCTTC. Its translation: CASSPRRVRSSYNEQFF. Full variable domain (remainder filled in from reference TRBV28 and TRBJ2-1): DVKVTQSSRYLVKRTGEKVFLECVQDMDHENMFWYRQDPGLGLRLIYFSYDVKMKEKGDIPEGYSVSREKKERFSLILESASTNQTSMYLCASSPRRVRSSYNEQFFGPGTRLTVL.